The clone carrying this T cell receptor (beta chain) was seen a few times. In the same sample, other DNA sequences code for this CDR3. Donation came from healthy HIV-negative adults that had no recent acute infections or vaccinations. Germline values: CDR1 SGHAT, CDR2 FQNNGV. Trimming took 4 bases from V and 6 from J, leaving 9 bases between them. The CDR3 length is 12 residues. This sample is drawn from a study of shared clonotypes between healthy human individuals. Turning to the study itself: Every donor yielded three CD4 naive, three CD4 memory, two CD8 naive and one CD8 memory plate.

This was a deep-level run. Several immunoSEQ plates held equal portions of the genomic DNA taken from each subset. Only in-frame clones appear in the TCRdb table, and some are missing; sequencing was by immunoSEQ multiplex PCR. The repertoire has 2 million to 3 million clones, roughly 93% of them found once; the top ten carry roughly 0.36%. V gene TRBV11-2 combines with J gene TRBJ1-2, with D unclear. The sequence was collected from a young man in good health. Some clones in this sample may be carry-over from other donors' samples. Sequenced sample: naive CD4+ T cells from PBMCs. The subset is: CD45RA+ positively selected. CDR3 residues: CASSWAGDGYTF. CDR3 DNA sequence: TGTGCCAGCAGCTGGGCAGGAGATGGCTACACCTTC.